Each of the 26 T cell receptor beta chains below was sequenced from the same sample in a study of blood T cell repertoires in COVID-19. The data were produced by immunoSEQ multiplex PCR, yet TCRdb's version contains in-frame clones alone and is incomplete. The sample has some 370,000 clones; around 92% are singletons. Sequencing was done on a sample of peripheral blood. The origin of the receptors is a man aged 35 to 55 with acute or convalescent COVID-19.

This clone has a single count. The chain carries TRBV29-1 and TRBJ1-1; 11 positions agree with TRBD1. The CDR3 spans 15 residues. After removal of 5 bases from V and 2 bases from J, the junction contained 7 bases not matched to a gene. CDR1 and CDR2 (germline): SQVTM, ANQGSEA. Here the CDR3 reads CSVPGQGAGNTEAFF. CDR3 bases: TGCAGCGTTCCCGGACAGGGGGCAGGAAACACTGAAGCTTTCTTT.

The chain joins TRBV5-1 to TRBJ1-1, with D perhaps matching TRBD1 (6 bases). Germline lookup yields CDR1 SGHRS and CDR2 YFSETQ. CDR3 length: 15 residues. The ends were cut back, 5 bases at V and 0 bases at J, with 14 bases in the middle. The CDR3 sequence is CASRQHREVNTEAFF. Here the CDR3 DNA reads TGCGCCAGCAGGCAACACAGGGAAGTGAACACTGAAGCTTTCTTT.

The rearrangement links TRBV15 to TRBJ1-5, with D possibly TRBD1 on 5 matching bases. Trimming removed 1 base at V and 4 bases at J, with 8 bases between. The CDR3 has 14 amino acids. Germline assignment: CDR1 LNHNV and CDR2 YYDKDF (reference sequence). The CDR3 reads CATSRVRTNQPQHF. The CDR3 bases are TGTGCCACCAGCAGAGTACGGACAAATCAGCCCCAGCATTTT. The variable domain in full, completed from reference TRBV15 and TRBJ1-5, reads DAMVIQNPRYQVTQFGKPVTLSCSQTLNHNVMYWYQQKSSQAPKLLFHYYDKDFNNEADTPDNFQSRRPNTSFCFLDIRSPGLGDTAMYLCATSRVRTNQPQHFGDGTRLSIL.

J is TRBJ2-2 and V is TRBV6-5, with D perhaps TRBD2 (5 bases). The CDR3 length is 14 residues. Trimming took off 2 bases at V and 5 bases at J, with 9 bases between the two ends. Germline loops: CDR1 MNHEY, CDR2 SVGAGI. The CDR3 protein is CASSYTRRTGELFF. Written as DNA, the CDR3 is TGTGCCAGCAGTTACACTAGGAGGACCGGGGAGCTGTTTTTT.

The chain uses TRBV6-4 and TRBJ1-3; D is unclear. Trimming cost V 6 bases and J 0 bases, with 12 bases left between them. CDR1 and CDR2 from the germline V gene are MRHNA and SNTAGT. The CDR3 runs 15 residues. CDR3: CASSGVRISGNTIYF. CDR3 nucleotide sequence: TGTGCCAGCAGCGGGGTCCGTATCTCTGGAAACACCATATATTTT.

The chain has TRBV7-2 and TRBJ1-2; no clear D. Germline lookup yields CDR1 SGHTA and CDR2 FQGNSA. This CDR3 is built from 15 residues. V gave up 2 bases and J gave up 0 bases, with 10 bases separating them. CDR3 coding DNA: TGTGCCAGCAGCTTAACCTTTCAGACTAACTATGGCTACACCTTC. The encoded protein is CASSLTFQTNYGYTF.

The V call is TRBV5-1, the J call TRBJ1-2; the match to TRBD1 covers 7 bases. This CDR3 is 17 amino acids long. Trimming removed 5 bases from V and 4 bases from J; junction bases left unmatched: 17. Germline assignment: CDR1 SGHRS and CDR2 YFSETQ. This CDR3 is CASSGFDDRVSAYGYTF. CDR3 sequence (DNA): TGCGCCAGCAGTGGTTTCGACGACAGGGTCTCTGCCTATGGCTACACCTTC.

This clone was seen a few times. The chain links TRBV6-4 to TRBJ2-1, with D possibly being TRBD1 (6 bases). The germline V and J ends were trimmed by 2 bases and 0 bases, with 8 bases remaining between them. The CDR3 has 15 amino acids. Germline-derived CDR1 and CDR2 are MRHNA and SNTAGT. The CDR3 loop reads CASSDGTTSYNEQFF. The CDR3 region has the DNA TGTGCCAGCAGTGACGGGACAACCTCCTACAATGAGCAGTTCTTC.

Only one count was recorded for this clone. This rearrangement joins TRBV27 to TRBJ2-3, with TRBD2 matching over 8 bases. The CDR3 is 15 residues long. V was clipped by 2 bases and J by 6 bases; unmatched bases: 7. Germline CDR1 MNHEY, CDR2 SMNVEV (reference sequence). The CDR3 loop is CASSLDGGATDTQYF. For the CDR3, the DNA is TGTGCCAGCAGTTTAGACGGGGGGGCAACCGATACGCAGTATTTT.

The V gene is TRBV28, the J gene TRBJ2-1; TRBD2 might be the D (6 bases). V gave up 0 bases and J gave up 5 bases, with 14 bases separating them. Germline V gene lookup returns CDR1 MDHEN and CDR2 SYDVKM. CDR3 length equals 16 residues. The CDR3 bases are TGTGCCAGCAGTTTATGGATGACTAGGAGTCACAATGAGCAGTTCTTC. Protein sequence: CASSLWMTRSHNEQFF.

In its sample, this clone was seen once. This rearrangement joins TRBV20-1 to TRBJ2-1; 8 nucleotides match TRBD1. After removal of 3 bases from V and 9 bases from J, the junction contained 1 base not matched to a gene. Looked up from germline, CDR1 is DFQATT and CDR2 is SNEGSKA (reference sequence). The CDR3 sequence is 11 residues long. CDR3: CSASGTGEQFF. For the CDR3, the DNA is TGCAGTGCTAGCGGGACAGGTGAGCAGTTCTTC.

This clone was counted a single time. The chain joins TRBV19 to TRBJ2-7; the match to TRBD1 covers 8 bases. Germline V CDR1 and CDR2: LNHDA, SQIVND (reference sequence). The length of the CDR3 is 13 residues. The junction had 5 bases not matched to a gene; V was cut back by 7 bases and J by 3 bases. In nucleotides, the CDR3 is TGTGCCAGTACCAAGACAGGGGACTACGAGCAGTACTTC. This gives the protein CASTKTGDYEQYF.

The V and J genes are TRBV7-2 and TRBJ2-7; D is perhaps TRBD2 (7 bases). The CDR3 contains 16 residues. Per the germline V gene, CDR1 is SGHTA and CDR2 is FQGNSA. V was pared by 1 base and J by 0 bases, with 13 bases between. CDR3 DNA sequence: TGTGCCAGCAGCTTAGTAGGGGGGGCGAGCTCCTACGAGCAGTACTTC. Translated, it gives CASSLVGGASSYEQYF. Full variable domain (missing parts from reference TRBV7-2 and TRBJ2-7): GAGVSQSPSNKVTEKGKDVELRCDPISGHTALYWYRQSLGQGLEFLIYFQGNSAPDKSGLPSDRFSAERTGGSVSTLTIQRTQQEDSAVYLCASSLVGGASSYEQYFGPGTRLTVT.

This clone was detected a few times. The chain employs TRBV30 and TRBJ1-6; D is unclear. The CDR3 is 11 residues long. CDR1 is GTSNPN and CDR2 is SVGIG in the germline V gene (reference sequence). Trimming removed 6 bases from V and 11 bases from J, with 11 bases in between. This chain's CDR3 is CACSRQAPLHF. CDR3 DNA sequence: TGTGCCTGCTCAAGACAAGCACCCCTCCACTTT.

The chain couples TRBV4-2 to TRBJ2-3, with D possibly being TRBD2 (5 bases). The CDR3 runs 16 residues. Germline values: CDR1 LGHNA, CDR2 YNFKEQ. V dropped 5 bases and J dropped 4 bases, with 19 bases sitting between them. CDR3 residues: CASSDRVGDRADTQYF. DNA of the CDR3: TGTGCCAGCAGCGATCGGGTGGGAGATCGAGCAGATACGCAGTATTTT.

The genes are TRBV5-5 and TRBJ2-7, with a weak D call TRBD2 (6 bases). V was shortened by 6 bases and J by 4 bases, with 14 bases between the two germline ends. Germline V lookup: CDR1 SGHKS, CDR2 YYEKEE (reference sequence). The CDR3 extends over 13 amino acids. The CDR3, as DNA: TGTGCCAGCATCTCCGGGACTTCGTACGAGCAGTACTTC. It yields the protein CASISGTSYEQYF.

This clone was seen once. The chain is built from TRBV6-4 and TRBJ2-7; the match to TRBD1 covers 7 bases. CDR3 length: 15 amino acids. The V and J ends lost 5 bases and 1 base, in that order; junction bases with no gene match: 8. Germline V gives CDR1 MRHNA, CDR2 SNTAGT. CDR3 region: CASSFSGQKSYEQYF. CDR3 nucleotide sequence: TGTGCCAGCAGTTTTTCGGGACAGAAATCCTACGAGCAGTACTTC.

This chain links TRBV2 with TRBJ1-1; 8 nucleotides match TRBD1. The germline CDR1 and CDR2 sequences are SNHLY and FYNNEI. The CDR3 totals 15 residues. With 3 bases clipped from V and 4 bases from J, the junction kept 7 bases outside the gene matches. DNA for the CDR3: TGTGCCAGCAGTGACAGGGGGCTCCTACTCACTGAAGCTTTCTTT. This translates into CASSDRGLLLTEAFF.

The count of this clone is one. This CDR3 is CASSLFGGTGELFF. The CDR3, as DNA: TGTGCCAGCAGCTTATTTGGAGGCACCGGGGAGCTGTTTTTT. This rearrangement joins TRBV7-3 to TRBJ2-2; D is possibly TRBD2 (5 bases). Between the trimmed V and J ends, which lost 2 bases and 4 bases, there was a span of 8 bases. The CDR3 has 14 residues. CDR1 SGHTA and CDR2 FQGTGA come from the germline V gene.

The rearrangement joins TRBV7-2 to TRBJ2-5; D is undetermined. CDR1 and CDR2 (germline): SGHTA, FQGNSA. V was cut by 5 bases and J by 10 bases, with 14 bases left in between. This CDR3 has 12 amino acids. The CDR3: CASSVVSLGQYF. CDR3 bases: TGTGCCAGCAGCGTAGTTAGCTTGGGCCAGTACTTC.

The rearrangement joins TRBV28 to TRBJ1-4, with TRBD1 matching 8 bases. CDR3 size: 16 residues. J lost 0 bases, V lost 4 bases, and 4 bases had no gene match. Germline V lookup: CDR1 MDHEN, CDR2 SYDVKM. In DNA form, the CDR3 reads TGTGCCAGCAGTTCGGCAGGGGGCACAACTAATGAAAAACTGTTTTTT. It translates to CASSSAGGTTNEKLFF.

The V and J genes are TRBV18 and TRBJ2-1, with 10 bases lining up with TRBD1. The CDR3 spans 14 residues. Germline trimming cut 7 bases from V and 5 bases from J; bases unmatched to any gene: 5. CDR1 and CDR2 (germline): KGHSH, LQKENI. The CDR3 here is CASLPGQGHNEQFF. CDR3 DNA: TGTGCCAGCTTACCGGGACAGGGGCACAATGAGCAGTTCTTC.

The rearrangement links TRBV6-5 to TRBJ2-7, with D perhaps matching TRBD2 (5 bases). This CDR3 comprises 14 residues. V shed 4 bases and J shed 0 bases, with 10 bases lying between them. The germline V gene encodes CDR1 MNHEY and CDR2 SVGAGI. The CDR3 protein is CASSLRRDSYEQYF. The CDR3 DNA is TGTGCCAGCAGTTTAAGACGGGACTCCTACGAGCAGTACTTC.

The J gene is TRBJ2-7, the V gene TRBV6-5; TRBD2 agrees at 13 bases. Germline values: CDR1 MNHEY, CDR2 SVGAGI. This CDR3 contains 14 residues. V trimming: 9 bases; J trimming: 5 bases; junction bases outside the gene matches: 7. The CDR3: CASRTSGRTNEQYF. In DNA form, the CDR3 reads TGTGCCAGTAGGACTAGCGGGAGAACAAACGAGCAGTACTTC.

The chain carries TRBV5-6 and TRBJ1-3; no reliable D call. Looked up from germline, CDR1 is SGHDT and CDR2 is YYEEEE. Trimming shortened V by 1 base and J by 3 bases, and 5 bases separated the two germline ends. CDR3 length: 13 residues. Written as DNA, the CDR3 is TGTGCCAGCAGCTTGCGGTTTGGAAACACCATATATTTT. This gives the protein CASSLRFGNTIYF.

The J gene is TRBJ2-6, the V gene TRBV4-3; possibly TRBD1 for D (6 bases). Per the germline V gene, CDR1 is LGHNA and CDR2 is YSLEER. This CDR3 region has 16 residues. Between the trimmed V and J ends, which lost 0 bases and 2 bases, there was a span of 8 bases. The CDR3, as DNA: TGCGCCAGCAGCCAAGATGGGGGCGCTGGGGCCAACGTCCTGACTTTC. It codes for CASSQDGGAGANVLTF.